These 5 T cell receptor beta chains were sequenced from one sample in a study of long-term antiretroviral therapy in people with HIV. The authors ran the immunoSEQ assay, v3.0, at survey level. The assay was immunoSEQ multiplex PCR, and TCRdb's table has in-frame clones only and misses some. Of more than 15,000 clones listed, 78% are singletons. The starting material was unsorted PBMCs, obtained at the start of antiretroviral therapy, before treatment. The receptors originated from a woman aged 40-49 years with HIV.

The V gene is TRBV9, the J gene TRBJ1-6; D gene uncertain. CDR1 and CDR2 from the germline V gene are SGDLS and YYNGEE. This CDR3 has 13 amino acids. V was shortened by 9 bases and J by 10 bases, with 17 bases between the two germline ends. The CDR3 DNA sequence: TGTGCCACCGCCACCAACCCTTTATCACCCCTCCACTTT. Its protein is CATATNPLSPLHF.

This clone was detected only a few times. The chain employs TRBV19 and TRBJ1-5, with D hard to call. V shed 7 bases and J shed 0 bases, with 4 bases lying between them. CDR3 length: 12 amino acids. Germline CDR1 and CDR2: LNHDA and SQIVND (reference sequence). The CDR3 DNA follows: TGTGCCAGTACTCGTAGCAATCAGCCCCAGCATTTT. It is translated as CASTRSNQPQHF.

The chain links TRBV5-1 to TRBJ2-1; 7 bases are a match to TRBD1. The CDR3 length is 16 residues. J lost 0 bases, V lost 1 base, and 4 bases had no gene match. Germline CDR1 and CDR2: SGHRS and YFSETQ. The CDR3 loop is CASSLTGDHSYNEQFF. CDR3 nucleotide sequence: TGCGCCAGCAGCTTGACAGGGGATCACTCCTACAATGAGCAGTTCTTC.

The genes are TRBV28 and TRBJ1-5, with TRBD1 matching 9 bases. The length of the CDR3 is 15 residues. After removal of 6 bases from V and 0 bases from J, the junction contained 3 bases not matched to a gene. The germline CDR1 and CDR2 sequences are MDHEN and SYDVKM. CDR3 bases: TGTGCCAGCAGAGAGGACAGGGGTAGCAATCAGCCCCAGCATTTT. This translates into CASREDRGSNQPQHF.

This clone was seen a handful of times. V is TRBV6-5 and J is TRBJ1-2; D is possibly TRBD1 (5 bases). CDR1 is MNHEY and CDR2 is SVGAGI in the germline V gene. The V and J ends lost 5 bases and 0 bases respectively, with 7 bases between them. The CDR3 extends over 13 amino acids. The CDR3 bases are TGTGCCAGCAGTCCGACAGCTAACTATGGCTACACCTTC. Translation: CASSPTANYGYTF.